These T cell receptor beta chains were read from a single sample in a study of blood T cell repertoires in COVID-19. The table came from immunoSEQ multiplex PCR; TCRdb's copy has only in-frame clones and leaves some out. The repertoire holds 150,000 to 200,000 clones, around nine tenths seen once, with about 4.7% in the top ten. The specimen was peripheral blood. These receptors all come from a human donor in a cohort sampled during active COVID-19. Each CDR3 is given with its conserved first and last residue. D genes are given only for firm matches. Rows give clone size only sometimes, using once, few, many, or a class for an expanded clone.

d_call j_call v_call clone_size cdr3_nt cdr3_aa
NA TRBJ2-6 TRBV19 NA TGTGCCAGTGGCACATGGGGCGCTGGGGCCAACGTCCTGACTTTC CASGTWGAGANVLTF
NA TRBJ1-3 TRBV5-6 NA TGTGCCAGCAGCTTGTACTTTGGCACCATATATTTT CASSLYFGTIYF
NA TRBJ2-1 TRBV11-3 NA TGTGCCAGCAGCCTCTGGCCCTACAATGAGCAGTTCTTC CASSLWPYNEQFF
TRBD2 TRBJ2-1 TRBV9 NA TGTGCCAGCAGCGTAGCCCTAGCGGATTTGGGGAATGAGCAGTTCTTC CASSVALADLGNEQFF
NA TRBJ2-7 TRBV28 NA TGTGCCAGCTCATTTGTCCTTACTACCTACGAGCAGTACTTC CASSFVLTTYEQYF
NA TRBJ1-2 TRBV3-1/TRBV3-2 NA TGTGCCAGCAGCCGAAACCAGGGCTACACCTTC CASSRNQGYTF
NA TRBJ2-3 TRBV13 NA TGTGCCAGCAGCCCGGAGGCGGGGACCACAGATACGCAGTATTTT CASSPEAGTTDTQYF
TRBD2 TRBJ2-7 TRBV7-6 NA TGTGCCAGCAGCGGAACTAGCGGCTCCTACGAGCAGTACTTC CASSGTSGSYEQYF
TRBD1 TRBJ1-2 TRBV6-5 NA TGTGCCAGCCTCCAGACAGGGTCGCCCTATGGCTACACCTTC CASLQTGSPYGYTF
NA TRBJ2-5 TRBV28 NA TGTGCCAGCAGTCCCATTACCGTCTGGGCTCAAGAGACCCAGTACTTC CASSPITVWAQETQYF
TRBD2 TRBJ2-7 TRBV6-2/TRBV6-3 NA TGTGCCAGCAGCCCGGGGGGGCGCCACGAGCAGTACTTC CASSPGGRHEQYF
TRBD1 TRBJ1-2 TRBV14 few TGTGCCAGCAGCAGCGACAGGGTGGGGTACACCTTC CASSSDRVGYTF
NA TRBJ2-7 TRBV27 few TGTGCCAGCGCGACAGGATCTTTGTACGAGCAGTACTTC CASATGSLYEQYF
NA TRBJ2-3 TRBV25-1 NA TGTGCCAGCAGTGAAAAGGTCGGCGGAACTAGCACAGATACGCAGTATTTT CASSEKVGGTSTDTQYF
NA TRBJ2-3 TRBV13 NA TGTGCCAGCAGTCTACACGGGGTAGATACGCAGTATTTT CASSLHGVDTQYF
TRBD1 TRBJ2-1 TRBV6-6 NA TGTGCCAGCAGCCCAGGGGGCTACAATGAGCAGTTCTTC CASSPGGYNEQFF
TRBD2 TRBJ2-1 TRBV6-1 NA TGTGCCAGCAGTGAGCTCGGTAGCGGGAGGGGAAATGAGCAGTTCTTC CASSELGSGRGNEQFF
NA TRBJ1-2 TRBV5-5 few TGTGCCAGCAGCTTGGCAGGGTCTTATGGCTACACCTTC CASSLAGSYGYTF
TRBD1 TRBJ2-7 TRBV19 NA TGTGCCAGTAGTAGCCTGGGACAGTCCTACGAGCAGTACTTC CASSSLGQSYEQYF
NA TRBJ1-3 TRBV7-7 NA TGTGCCAGCAGCTTAGACATCGGAAACACCATATATTTT CASSLDIGNTIYF
TRBD2 TRBJ2-7 TRBV15 NA TGTGCCACCAGCAGAGACCTCGGACTAGCGGGGGCCGTGGGCTCCTACGAGCAGTACTTC CATSRDLGLAGAVGSYEQYF
TRBD1 TRBJ2-7 TRBV27 NA TGTGCCAGCAGAGGGACAGGGTACCACGAGCAGTACTTC CASRGTGYHEQYF
TRBD1 TRBJ2-5 TRBV5-8 NA TGTGCCAGCAGCCACCTGACAGGGCTTGGGAAAGAGACCCAGTACTTC CASSHLTGLGKETQYF
NA TRBJ1-1 TRBV28 NA TGTGCCAGCACACTAAGGGACAAAGCTTTCTTT CASTLRDKAFF
NA TRBJ2-5 TRBV25-1 few TGTGCCAGCAGTGAAGTCTCCAGGGGTCTAGGGGAGACCCAGTACTTC CASSEVSRGLGETQYF
TRBD1 TRBJ1-3 TRBV2 NA TGTGCCAGCAGTGACAGGGGGCGCATTTCTGGAAACACCATATATTTT CASSDRGRISGNTIYF
TRBD1 TRBJ1-1 TRBV9 NA TGTGCCAGCAGCGCAACCGACAGGGGTATTACTGAAGCTTTCTTT CASSATDRGITEAFF
NA TRBJ2-4 TRBV28 NA TGTGCCAGCAGTTTTTTCCGAGGTAAAGACATTCAGTACTTC CASSFFRGKDIQYF
NA TRBJ2-3 TRBV29-1 NA TGCAGCGGCAGAACAGGGTGGGGGCAGTATTTT CSGRTGWGQYF
TRBD2 TRBJ2-6 TRBV10-2 NA TGCGCCAGCAGTGTAGGGACTAGCGGGAGTTCTGGGGCCAACGTCCTGACTTTC CASSVGTSGSSGANVLTF
NA TRBJ1-1 TRBV11-3 once TGTGCCAGCAGCTTAGGGCGGGAGAACACTGAAGCTTTCTTT CASSLGRENTEAFF